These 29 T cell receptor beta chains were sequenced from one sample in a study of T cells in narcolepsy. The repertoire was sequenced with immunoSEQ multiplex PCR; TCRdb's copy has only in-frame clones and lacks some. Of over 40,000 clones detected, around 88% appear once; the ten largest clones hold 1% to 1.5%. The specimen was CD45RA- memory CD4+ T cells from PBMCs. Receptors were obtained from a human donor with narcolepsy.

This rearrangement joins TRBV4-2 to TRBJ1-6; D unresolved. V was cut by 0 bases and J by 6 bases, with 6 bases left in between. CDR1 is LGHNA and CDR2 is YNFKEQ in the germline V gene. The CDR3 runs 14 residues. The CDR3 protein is CASSQDRVNSPLHF. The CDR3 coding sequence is TGTGCCAGCAGCCAAGATAGAGTTAATTCACCCCTCCACTTT.

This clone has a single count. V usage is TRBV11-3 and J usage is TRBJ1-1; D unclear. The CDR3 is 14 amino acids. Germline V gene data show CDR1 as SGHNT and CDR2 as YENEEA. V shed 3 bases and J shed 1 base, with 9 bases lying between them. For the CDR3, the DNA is TGTGCCAGCAGCTTTAGTGGGAAGAACACTGAAGCTTTCTTT. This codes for CASSFSGKNTEAFF.

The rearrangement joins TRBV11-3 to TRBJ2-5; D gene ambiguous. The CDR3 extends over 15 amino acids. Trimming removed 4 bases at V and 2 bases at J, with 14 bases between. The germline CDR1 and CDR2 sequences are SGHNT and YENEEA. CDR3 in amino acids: CASSWMAHPQETQYF. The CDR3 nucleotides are TGTGCCAGCAGCTGGATGGCCCACCCACAAGAGACCCAGTACTTC. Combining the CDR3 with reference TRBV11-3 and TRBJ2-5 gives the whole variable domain EAGVVQSPRYKIIEKKQPVAFWCNPISGHNTLYWYLQNLGQGPELLIRYENEEAVDDSQLPKDRFSAERLKGVDSTLKIQPAELGDSAVYLCASSWMAHPQETQYFGPGTRLLVL.

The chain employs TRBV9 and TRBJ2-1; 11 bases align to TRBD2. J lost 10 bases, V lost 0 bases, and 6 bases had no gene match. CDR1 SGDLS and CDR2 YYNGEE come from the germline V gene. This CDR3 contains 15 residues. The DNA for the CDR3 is TGTGCCAGCAGCGTAGATGGGACTAGCGGCCGGGAGCAGTTCTTC. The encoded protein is CASSVDGTSGREQFF.

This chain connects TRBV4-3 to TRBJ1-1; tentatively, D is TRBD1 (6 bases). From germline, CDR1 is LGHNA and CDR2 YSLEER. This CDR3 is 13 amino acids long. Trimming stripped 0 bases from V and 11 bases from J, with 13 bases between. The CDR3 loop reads CASSQDPYQGAFF. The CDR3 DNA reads TGCGCCAGCAGCCAAGACCCCTACCAGGGGGCTTTCTTT.

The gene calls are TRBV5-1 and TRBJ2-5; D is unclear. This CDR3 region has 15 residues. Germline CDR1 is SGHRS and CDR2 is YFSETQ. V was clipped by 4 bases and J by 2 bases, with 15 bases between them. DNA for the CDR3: TGCGCCAGCAGCCTTGGAGCGCAAATTCAAGAGACCCAGTACTTC. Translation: CASSLGAQIQETQYF.

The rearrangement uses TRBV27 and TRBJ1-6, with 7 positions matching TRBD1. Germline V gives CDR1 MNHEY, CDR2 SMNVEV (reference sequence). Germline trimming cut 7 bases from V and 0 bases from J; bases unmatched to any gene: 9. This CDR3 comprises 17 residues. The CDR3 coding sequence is TGTGCCAGCACTTCCACACAGGGGAGCTCCTATAATTCACCCCTCCACTTT. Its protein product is CASTSTQGSSYNSPLHF.

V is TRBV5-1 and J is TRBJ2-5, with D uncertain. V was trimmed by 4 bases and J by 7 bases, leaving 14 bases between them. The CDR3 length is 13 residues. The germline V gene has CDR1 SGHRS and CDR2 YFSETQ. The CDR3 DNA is TGCGCCAGCAGCCTTGACCGATTGGGGACCCAGTACTTC. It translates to CASSLDRLGTQYF.

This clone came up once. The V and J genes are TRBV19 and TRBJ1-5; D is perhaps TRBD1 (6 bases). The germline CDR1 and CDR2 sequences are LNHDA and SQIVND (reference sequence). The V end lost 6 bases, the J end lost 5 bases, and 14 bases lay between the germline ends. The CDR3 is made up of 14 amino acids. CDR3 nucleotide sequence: TGTGCCAGTAGATCCGGGACAAATTATCAGCCCCAGCATTTT. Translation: CASRSGTNYQPQHF.

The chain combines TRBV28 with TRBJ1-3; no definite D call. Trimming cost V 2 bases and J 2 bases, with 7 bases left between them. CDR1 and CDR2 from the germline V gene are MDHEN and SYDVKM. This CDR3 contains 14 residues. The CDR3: CASSLRGAGNTIYF. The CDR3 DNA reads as TGTGCCAGCAGTTTACGTGGGGCTGGAAACACCATATATTTT.

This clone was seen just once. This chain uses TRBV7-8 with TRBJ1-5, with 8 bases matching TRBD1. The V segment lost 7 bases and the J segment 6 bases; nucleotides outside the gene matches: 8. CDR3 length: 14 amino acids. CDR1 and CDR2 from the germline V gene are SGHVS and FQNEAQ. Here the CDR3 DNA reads TGTGCCAGCACAGGGGGCACCTCCAGTCAGCCCCAGCATTTT. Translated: CASTGGTSSQPQHF. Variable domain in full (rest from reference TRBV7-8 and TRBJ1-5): GAGVSQSPRYKVAKRGQDVALRCDPISGHVSLFWYQQALGQGPEFLTYFQNEAQLDKSGLPSDRFFAERPEGSVSTLKIQRTQQEDSAVYLCASTGGTSSQPQHFGDGTRLSIL.

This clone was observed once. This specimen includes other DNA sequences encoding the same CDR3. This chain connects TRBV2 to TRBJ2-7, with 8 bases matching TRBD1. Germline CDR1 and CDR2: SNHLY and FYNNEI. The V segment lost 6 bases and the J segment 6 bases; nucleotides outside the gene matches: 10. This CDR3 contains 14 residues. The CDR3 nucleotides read TGTGCCAGCAGAGAAACAGGGGGGTCCGGCGAGCAGTACTTC. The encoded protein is CASRETGGSGEQYF.

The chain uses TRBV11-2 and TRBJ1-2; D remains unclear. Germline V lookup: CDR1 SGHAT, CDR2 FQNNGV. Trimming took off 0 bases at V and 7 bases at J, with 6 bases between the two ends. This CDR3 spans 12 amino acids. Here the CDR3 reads CASSLDRSGYTF. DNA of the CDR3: TGTGCCAGCAGCTTAGATCGATCTGGCTACACCTTC.

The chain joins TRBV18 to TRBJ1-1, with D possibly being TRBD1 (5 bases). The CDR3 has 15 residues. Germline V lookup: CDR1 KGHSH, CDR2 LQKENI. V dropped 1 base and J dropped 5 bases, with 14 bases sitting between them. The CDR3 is CASSPRGGTRTEAFF. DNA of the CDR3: TGTGCCAGCTCACCACGGGGGGGGACGCGGACTGAAGCTTTCTTT.

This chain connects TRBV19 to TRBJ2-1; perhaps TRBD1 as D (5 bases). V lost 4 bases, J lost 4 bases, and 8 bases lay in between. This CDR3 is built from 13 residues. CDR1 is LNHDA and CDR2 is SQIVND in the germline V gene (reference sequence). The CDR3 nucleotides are TGTGCCAGTAGTAAGGACAATTACAATGAGCAGTTCTTC. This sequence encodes CASSKDNYNEQFF.

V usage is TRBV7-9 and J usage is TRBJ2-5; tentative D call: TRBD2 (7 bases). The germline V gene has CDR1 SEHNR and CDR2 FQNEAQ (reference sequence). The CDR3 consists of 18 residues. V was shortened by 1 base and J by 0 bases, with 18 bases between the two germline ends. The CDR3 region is CASSLVRGGTPYQETQYF. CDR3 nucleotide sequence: TGTGCCAGCAGCTTAGTGCGGGGAGGGACACCGTACCAAGAGACCCAGTACTTC.

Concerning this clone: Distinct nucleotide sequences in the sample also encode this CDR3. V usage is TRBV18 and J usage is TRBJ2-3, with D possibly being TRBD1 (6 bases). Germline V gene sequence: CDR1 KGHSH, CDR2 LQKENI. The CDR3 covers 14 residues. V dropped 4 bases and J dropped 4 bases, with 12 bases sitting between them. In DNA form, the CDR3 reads TGTGCCAGCTCACGCGAGTACAGGGCAGATACGCAGTATTTT. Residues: CASSREYRADTQYF. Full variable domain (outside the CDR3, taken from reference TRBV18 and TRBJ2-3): NAGVMQNPRHLVRRRGQEARLRCSPMKGHSHVYWYRQLPEEGLKFMVYLQKENIIDESGMPKERFSAEFPKEGPSILRIQQVVRGDSAAYFCASSREYRADTQYFGPGTRLTVL.

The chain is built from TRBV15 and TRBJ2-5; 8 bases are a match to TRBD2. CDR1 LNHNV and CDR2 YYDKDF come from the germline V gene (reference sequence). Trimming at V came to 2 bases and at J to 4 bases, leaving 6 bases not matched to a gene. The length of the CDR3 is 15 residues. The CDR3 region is CATSRPRGGGETQYF. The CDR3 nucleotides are TGTGCCACCAGCAGACCTCGGGGGGGCGGAGAGACCCAGTACTTC.

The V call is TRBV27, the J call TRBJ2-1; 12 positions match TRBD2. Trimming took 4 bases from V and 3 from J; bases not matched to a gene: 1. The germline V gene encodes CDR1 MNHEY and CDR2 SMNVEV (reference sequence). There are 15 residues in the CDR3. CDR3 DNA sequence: TGTGCCAGCAGTTCGGGACTAGCGGGCTACAATGAGCAGTTCTTC. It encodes CASSSGLAGYNEQFF.

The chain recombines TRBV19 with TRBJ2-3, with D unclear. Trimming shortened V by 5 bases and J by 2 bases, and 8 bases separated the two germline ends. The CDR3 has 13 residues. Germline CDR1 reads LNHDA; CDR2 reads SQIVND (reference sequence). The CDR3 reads CASSPSSTDTQYF. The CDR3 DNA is TGTGCCAGTAGTCCCTCGTCCACAGATACGCAGTATTTT. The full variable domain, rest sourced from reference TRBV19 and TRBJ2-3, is DGGITQSPKYLFRKEGQNVTLSCEQNLNHDAMYWYRQDPGQGLRLIYYSQIVNDFQKGDIAEGYSVSREKKESFPLTVTSAQKNPTAFYLCASSPSSTDTQYFGPGTRLTVL.

Here the CDR3 DNA reads TGTGCCAGCAGCGTAGATCACTCTGGGGCCAACGTCCTGACTTTC. Protein product: CASSVDHSGANVLTF. J is TRBJ2-6 and V is TRBV9; unclear D gene. The CDR3 runs 15 residues. Trimming removed 0 bases from V and 0 bases from J, with 4 bases in between. Germline V lookup: CDR1 SGDLS, CDR2 YYNGEE.

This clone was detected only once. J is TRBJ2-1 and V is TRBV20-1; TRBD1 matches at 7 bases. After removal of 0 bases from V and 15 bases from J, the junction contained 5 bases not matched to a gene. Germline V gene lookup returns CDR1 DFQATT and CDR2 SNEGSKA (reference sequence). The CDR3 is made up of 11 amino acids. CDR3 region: CSARDSGQAFF. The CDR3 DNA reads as TGCAGTGCTAGAGATTCCGGACAGGCGTTCTTC.

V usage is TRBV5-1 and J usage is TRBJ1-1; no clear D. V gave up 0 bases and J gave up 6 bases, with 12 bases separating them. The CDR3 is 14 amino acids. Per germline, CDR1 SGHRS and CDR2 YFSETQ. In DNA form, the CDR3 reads TGCGCCAGCAGCTTGGAGCGGGCAGACGCTGAAGCTTTCTTT. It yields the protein CASSLERADAEAFF.

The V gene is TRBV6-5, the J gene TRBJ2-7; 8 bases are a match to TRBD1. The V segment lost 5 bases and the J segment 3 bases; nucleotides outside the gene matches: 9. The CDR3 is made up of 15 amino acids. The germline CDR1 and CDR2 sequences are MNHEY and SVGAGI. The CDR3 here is CASSAASGTGYEQYF. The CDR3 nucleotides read TGTGCCAGCAGTGCCGCGTCCGGGACAGGCTACGAGCAGTACTTC.

The CDR3 sequence is CASISRFYNEQFF. For the CDR3, the DNA is TGTGCCAGCATATCTAGGTTTTACAATGAGCAGTTCTTC. The J gene is TRBJ2-1, the V gene TRBV6-1; no clear D gene. Germline CDR1 and CDR2: MNHNS and SASEGT. The germline V and J ends were trimmed by 7 bases and 4 bases, with 11 bases remaining between them. The CDR3 is 13 residues long.

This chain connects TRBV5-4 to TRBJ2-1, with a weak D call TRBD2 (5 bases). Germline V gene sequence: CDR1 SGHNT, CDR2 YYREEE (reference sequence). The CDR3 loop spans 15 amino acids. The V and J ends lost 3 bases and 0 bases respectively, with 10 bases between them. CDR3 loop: CASSSARGSYNEQFF. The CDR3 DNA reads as TGTGCCAGCAGCTCAGCCCGGGGCTCCTACAATGAGCAGTTCTTC.

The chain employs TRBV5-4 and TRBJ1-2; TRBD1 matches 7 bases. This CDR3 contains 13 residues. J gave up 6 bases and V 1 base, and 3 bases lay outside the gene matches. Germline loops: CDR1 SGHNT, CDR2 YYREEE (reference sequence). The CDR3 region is CASSLSTGNGYTF. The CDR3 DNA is TGTGCCAGCAGCTTGTCGACAGGGAATGGCTACACCTTC.

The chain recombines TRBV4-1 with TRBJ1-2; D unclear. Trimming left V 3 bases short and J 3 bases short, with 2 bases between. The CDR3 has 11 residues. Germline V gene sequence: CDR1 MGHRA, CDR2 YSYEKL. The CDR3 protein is CASSHDYGYTF. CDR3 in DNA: TGCGCCAGCAGCCACGACTATGGCTACACCTTC.

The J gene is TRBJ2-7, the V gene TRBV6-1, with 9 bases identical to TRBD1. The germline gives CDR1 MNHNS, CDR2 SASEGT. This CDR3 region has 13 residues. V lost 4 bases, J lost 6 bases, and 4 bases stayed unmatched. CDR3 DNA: TGTGCCAGCAGTGCCGGGACAGGGTTCGAGCAGTACTTC. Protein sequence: CASSAGTGFEQYF.